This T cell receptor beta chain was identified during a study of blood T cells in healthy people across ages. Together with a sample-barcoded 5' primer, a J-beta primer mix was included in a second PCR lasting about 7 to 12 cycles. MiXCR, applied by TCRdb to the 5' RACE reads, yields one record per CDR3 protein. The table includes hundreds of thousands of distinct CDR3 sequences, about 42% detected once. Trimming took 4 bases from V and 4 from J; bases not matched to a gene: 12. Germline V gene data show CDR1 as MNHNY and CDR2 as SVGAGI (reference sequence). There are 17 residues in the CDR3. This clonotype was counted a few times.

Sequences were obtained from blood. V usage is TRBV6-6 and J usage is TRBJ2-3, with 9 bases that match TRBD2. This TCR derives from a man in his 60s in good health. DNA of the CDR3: TGTGCCAGCAGTTTTCGCGGGGGGGCCTCATCCGCAGATACGCAGTATTTT. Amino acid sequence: CASSFRGGASSADTQYF.